This T cell receptor (beta chain) comes out of a study of blood T cell repertoires in COVID-19. Produced via immunoSEQ multiplex PCR; TCRdb's table is partial and in-frame only. The sample has 55,000 to 70,000 clones; 88% are singletons. V shed 1 base and J 6 bases; nucleotides not matched to a gene: 0. This CDR3 is built from 12 residues. The V gene's germline CDR1 is SEHNR and CDR2 FQNEAQ (reference sequence). This chain links TRBV7-9 with TRBJ2-7; 7 bases are shared with TRBD1. The origin of this receptor is an older woman with active COVID-19. The specimen was peripheral blood. This CDR3 is CASSLGTGEQYF. Here the CDR3 DNA reads TGTGCCAGCAGCTTAGGGACAGGCGAGCAGTACTTC.